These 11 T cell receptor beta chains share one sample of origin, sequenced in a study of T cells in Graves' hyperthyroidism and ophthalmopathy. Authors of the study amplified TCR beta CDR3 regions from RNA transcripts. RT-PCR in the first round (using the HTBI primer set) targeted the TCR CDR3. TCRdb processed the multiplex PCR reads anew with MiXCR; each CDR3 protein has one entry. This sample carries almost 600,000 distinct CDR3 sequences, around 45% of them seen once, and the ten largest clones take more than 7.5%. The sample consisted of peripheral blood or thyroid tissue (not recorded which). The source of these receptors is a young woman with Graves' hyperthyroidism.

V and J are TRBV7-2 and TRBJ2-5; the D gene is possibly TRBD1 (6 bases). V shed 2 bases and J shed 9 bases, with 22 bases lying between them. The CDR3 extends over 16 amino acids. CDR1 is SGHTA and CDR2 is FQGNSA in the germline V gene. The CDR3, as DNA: TGTGCCAGCAGCTTATCCACAGGGATTAGCAATCAGCCCCAGTACTTC. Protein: CASSLSTGISNQPQYF.

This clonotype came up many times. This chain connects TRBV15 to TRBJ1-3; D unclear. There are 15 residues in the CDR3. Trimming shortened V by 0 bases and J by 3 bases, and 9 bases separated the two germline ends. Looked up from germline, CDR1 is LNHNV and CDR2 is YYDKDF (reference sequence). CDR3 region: CATSRDLVSGNTIYF. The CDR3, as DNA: TGTGCCACCAGCAGAGATCTTGTGAGTGGAAACACCATATATTTT.

In DNA form, the CDR3 reads TGTGCTACGGGACTAGCGGCGCGAGAGACCCAGTACTTC. Amino acids: CATGLAARETQYF. The rearrangement uses TRBV7-8 and TRBJ2-5, with 11 positions matching TRBD2. Germline CDR1 and CDR2: SGHVS and FQNEAQ. This CDR3 is 13 amino acids long.

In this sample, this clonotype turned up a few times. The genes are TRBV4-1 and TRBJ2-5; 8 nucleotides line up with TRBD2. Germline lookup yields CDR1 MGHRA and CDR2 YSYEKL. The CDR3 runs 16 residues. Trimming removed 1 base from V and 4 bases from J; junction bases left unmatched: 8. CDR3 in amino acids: CASSQGAGGGGETQYF. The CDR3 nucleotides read TGCGCCAGCAGCCAAGGTGCCGGGGGGGGAGGAGAGACCCAGTACTTC.

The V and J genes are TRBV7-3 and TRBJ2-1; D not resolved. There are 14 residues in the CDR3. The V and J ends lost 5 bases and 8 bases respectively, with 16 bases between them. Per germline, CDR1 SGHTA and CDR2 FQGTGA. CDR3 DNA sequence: TGTGCCAGCAGCCTTAACGGAGTTCCCCATGAGCAGTTCTTC. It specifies CASSLNGVPHEQFF.

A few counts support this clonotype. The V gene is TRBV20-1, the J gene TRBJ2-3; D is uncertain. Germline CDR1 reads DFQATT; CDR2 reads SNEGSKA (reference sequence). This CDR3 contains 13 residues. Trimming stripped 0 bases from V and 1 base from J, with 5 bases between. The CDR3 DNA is TGCAGTGCTAGAGATCCGCGCACAGATACGCAGTATTTT. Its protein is CSARDPRTDTQYF.

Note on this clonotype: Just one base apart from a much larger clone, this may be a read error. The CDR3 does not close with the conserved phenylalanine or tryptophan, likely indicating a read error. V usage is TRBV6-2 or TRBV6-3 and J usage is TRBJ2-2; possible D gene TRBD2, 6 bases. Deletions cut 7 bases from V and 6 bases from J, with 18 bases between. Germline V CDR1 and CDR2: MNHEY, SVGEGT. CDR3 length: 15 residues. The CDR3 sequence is CASTYAREYSGELFS. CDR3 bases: TGTGCCAGCACCTACGCACGGGAGTACTCCGGGGAGCTGTTTTCT.

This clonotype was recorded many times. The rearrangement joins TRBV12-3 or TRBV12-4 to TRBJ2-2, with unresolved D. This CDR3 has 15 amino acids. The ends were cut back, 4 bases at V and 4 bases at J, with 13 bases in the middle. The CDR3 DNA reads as TGTGCCAGCAGTTACCGATCCGGAGCCACCGGGGAGCTGTTTTTT. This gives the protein CASSYRSGATGELFF.

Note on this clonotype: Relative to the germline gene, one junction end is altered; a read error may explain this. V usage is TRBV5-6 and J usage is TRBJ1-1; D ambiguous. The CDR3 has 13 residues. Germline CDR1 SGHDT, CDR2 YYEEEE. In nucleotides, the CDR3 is TGTGCCAGCAGCCAGACGGTGAACACTGAAGCTTCCTTT. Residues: CASSQTVNTEASF.

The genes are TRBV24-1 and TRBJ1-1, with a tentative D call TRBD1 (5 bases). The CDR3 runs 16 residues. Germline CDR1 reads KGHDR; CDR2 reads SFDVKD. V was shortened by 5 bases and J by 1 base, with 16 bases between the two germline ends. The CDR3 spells CATSAKGLSGNTEAFF. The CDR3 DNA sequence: TGTGCCACCAGTGCTAAGGGGCTATCAGGGAACACTGAAGCTTTCTTT.

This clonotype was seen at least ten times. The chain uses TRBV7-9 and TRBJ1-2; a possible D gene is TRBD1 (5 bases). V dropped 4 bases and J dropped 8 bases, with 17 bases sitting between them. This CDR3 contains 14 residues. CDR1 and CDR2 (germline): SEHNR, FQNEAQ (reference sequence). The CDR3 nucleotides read TGTGCCAGCAGCTCCGAGAGCAGGGCGGAGGGCTACACCTTC. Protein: CASSSESRAEGYTF.